The entry that follows covers one T cell receptor beta chain sequence. CDR3 length: 14 residues. Germline V gene data show CDR1 as WSHSY and CDR2 as SAAADI. The V end lost 7 bases, the J end lost 4 bases, and 16 bases lay between the germline ends. Original data processing: Nucleated cell number was recorded as an estimate derived from reference gene primer amplification. Method: immunoSEQ multiplex PCR; TCRdb's copy keeps in-frame clones and lacks some. The V and J calls and the clone size are those of that table, but D and trimming were determined from the DNA. The sample has around 130,000 clones; approximately 85% are singletons. The sample comes from a study of blood T cell repertoires in COVID-19. For the study at large: T cells, B-cell-depleted T cells, or PBMCs provided the cDNA or gDNA that served as material.

The gene calls are TRBV10-2 and TRBJ1-2; D call uncertain. Sequenced: peripheral blood. The sequence derives from a human donor in a cohort sampled during active COVID-19. The DNA of the CDR3 is TGCGCCAGCATGGGAGTAGGTGGAGGCTATGGCTACACCTTC. It encodes CASMGVGGGYGYTF.